This T cell receptor (beta chain) is from a study of T-cell reconstitution after alpha-beta-depleted transplantation in children. Preparation of the TCRbeta library used unique molecular identifiers. TCRdb processed the PCR reads anew with MiXCR; each CDR3 protein has one entry. In the table there are around 480,000 distinct CDR3 sequences, about 33% of which are singletons. The sequence came from a human donor who donated a stem cell graft to a child with aplastic anemia. The material was PBMCs from the stem cell graft donor, obtained from the stem cell graft.

The CDR3: CASSLLGRKDTEAFF. CDR3 nucleotide sequence: TGTGCCAGCAGTTTATTGGGCAGAAAAGACACTGAAGCTTTCTTT. The chain recombines TRBV27 with TRBJ1-1, with D unclear. V was cut by 1 base and J by 3 bases, with 12 bases left in between. Germline CDR1 MNHEY, CDR2 SMNVEV (reference sequence). The CDR3 has 15 residues.